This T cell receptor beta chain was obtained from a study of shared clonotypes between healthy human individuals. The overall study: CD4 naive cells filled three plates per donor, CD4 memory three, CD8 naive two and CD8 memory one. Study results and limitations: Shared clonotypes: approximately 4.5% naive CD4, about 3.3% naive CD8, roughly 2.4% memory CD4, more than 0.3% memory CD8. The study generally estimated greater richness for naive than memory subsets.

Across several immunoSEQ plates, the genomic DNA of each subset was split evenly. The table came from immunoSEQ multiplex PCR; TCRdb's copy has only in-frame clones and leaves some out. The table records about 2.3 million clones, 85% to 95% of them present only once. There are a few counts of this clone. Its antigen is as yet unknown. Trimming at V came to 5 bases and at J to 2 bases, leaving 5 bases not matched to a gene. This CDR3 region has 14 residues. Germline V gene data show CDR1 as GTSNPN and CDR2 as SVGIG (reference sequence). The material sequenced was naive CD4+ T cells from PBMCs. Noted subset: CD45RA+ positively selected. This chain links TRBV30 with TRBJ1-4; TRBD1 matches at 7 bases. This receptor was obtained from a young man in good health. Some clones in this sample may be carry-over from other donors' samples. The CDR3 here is CAWLKQGTNEKLFF. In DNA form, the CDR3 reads TGTGCCTGGTTAAAACAGGGGACTAATGAAAAACTGTTTTTT.